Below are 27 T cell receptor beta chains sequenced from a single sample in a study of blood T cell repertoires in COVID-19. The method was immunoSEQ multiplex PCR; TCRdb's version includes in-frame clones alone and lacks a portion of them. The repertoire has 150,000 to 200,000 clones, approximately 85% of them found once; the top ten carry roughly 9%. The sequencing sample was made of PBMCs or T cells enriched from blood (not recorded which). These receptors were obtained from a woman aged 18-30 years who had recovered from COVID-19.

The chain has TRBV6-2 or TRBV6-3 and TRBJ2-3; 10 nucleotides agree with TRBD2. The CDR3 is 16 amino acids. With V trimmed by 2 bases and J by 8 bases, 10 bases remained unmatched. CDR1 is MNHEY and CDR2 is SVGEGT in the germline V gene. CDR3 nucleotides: TGTGCCAGCAGTTACCCCATAGCGGGGGGCCGAGGTACGCAGTATTTT. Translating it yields CASSYPIAGGRGTQYF.

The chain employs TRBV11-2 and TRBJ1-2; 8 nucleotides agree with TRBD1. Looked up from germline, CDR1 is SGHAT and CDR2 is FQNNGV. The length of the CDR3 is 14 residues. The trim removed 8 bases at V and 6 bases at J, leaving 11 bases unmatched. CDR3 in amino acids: CASLRQGRGNGYTF. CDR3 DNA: TGTGCCAGCTTACGACAGGGGAGAGGAAATGGCTACACCTTC.

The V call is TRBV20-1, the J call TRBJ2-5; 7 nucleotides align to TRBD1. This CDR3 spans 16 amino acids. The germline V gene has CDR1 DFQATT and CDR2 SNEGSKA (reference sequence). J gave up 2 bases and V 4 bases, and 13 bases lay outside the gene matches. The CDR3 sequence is CSANDYFGTVQETQYF. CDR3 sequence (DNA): TGCAGTGCTAATGATTATTTTGGGACAGTACAAGAGACCCAGTACTTC.

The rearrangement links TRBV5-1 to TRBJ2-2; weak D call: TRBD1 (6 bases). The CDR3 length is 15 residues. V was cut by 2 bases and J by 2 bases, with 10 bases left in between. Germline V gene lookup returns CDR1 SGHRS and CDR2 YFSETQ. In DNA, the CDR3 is TGCGCCAGCAGCTTCGGACAGCCCAACACCGGGGAGCTGTTTTTT. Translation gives CASSFGQPNTGELFF. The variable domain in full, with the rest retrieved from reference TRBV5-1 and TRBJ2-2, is KAGVTQTPRYLIKTRGQQVTLSCSPISGHRSVSWYQQTPGQGLQFLFEYFSETQRNKGNFPGRFSGRQFSNSRSEMNVSTLELGDSALYLCASSFGQPNTGELFFGEGSRLTVL.

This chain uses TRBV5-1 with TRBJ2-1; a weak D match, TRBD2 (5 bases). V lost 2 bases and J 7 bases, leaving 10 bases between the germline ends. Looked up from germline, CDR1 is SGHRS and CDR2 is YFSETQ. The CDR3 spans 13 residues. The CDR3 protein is CASSFTRRNEQFF. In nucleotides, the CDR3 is TGCGCCAGCAGCTTCACTAGACGGAATGAGCAGTTCTTC. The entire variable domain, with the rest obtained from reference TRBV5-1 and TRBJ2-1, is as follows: KAGVTQTPRYLIKTRGQQVTLSCSPISGHRSVSWYQQTPGQGLQFLFEYFSETQRNKGNFPGRFSGRQFSNSRSEMNVSTLELGDSALYLCASSFTRRNEQFFGPGTRLTVL.

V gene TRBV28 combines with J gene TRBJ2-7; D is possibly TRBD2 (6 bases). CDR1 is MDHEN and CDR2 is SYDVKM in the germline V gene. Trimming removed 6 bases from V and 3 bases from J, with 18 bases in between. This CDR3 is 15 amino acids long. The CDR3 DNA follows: TGTGCCAGCAGCCCAACGGGGGACCGTGGCTACGAGCAGTACTTC. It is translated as CASSPTGDRGYEQYF.

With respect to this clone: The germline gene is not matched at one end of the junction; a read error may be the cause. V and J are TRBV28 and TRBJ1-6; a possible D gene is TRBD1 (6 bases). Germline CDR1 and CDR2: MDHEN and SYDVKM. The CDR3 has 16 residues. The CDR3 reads CASSFSGQSSNSPLHF. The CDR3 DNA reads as TGTGCCAGCAGCTTTTCCGGACAGTCCTCTAATTCACCCCTCCACTTT.

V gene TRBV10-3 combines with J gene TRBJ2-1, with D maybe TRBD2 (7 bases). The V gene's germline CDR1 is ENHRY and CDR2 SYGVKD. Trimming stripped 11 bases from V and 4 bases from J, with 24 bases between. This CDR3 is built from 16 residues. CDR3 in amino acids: CAYKGEGNSEYNEQFF. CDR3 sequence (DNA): TGTGCCTATAAGGGGGAGGGCAATTCTGAGTACAATGAGCAGTTCTTC.

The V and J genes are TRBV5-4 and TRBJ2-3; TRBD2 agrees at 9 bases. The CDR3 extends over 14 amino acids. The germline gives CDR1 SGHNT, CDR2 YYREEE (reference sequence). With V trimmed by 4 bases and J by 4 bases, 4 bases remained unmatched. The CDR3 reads CASSDLAGSDTQYF. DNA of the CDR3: TGTGCCAGCAGCGATCTAGCGGGATCAGATACGCAGTATTTT.

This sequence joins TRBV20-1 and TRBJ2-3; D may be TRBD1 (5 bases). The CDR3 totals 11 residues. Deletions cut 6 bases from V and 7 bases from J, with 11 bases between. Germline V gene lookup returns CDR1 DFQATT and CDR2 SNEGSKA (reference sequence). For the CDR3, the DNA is TGCAGTGCGCCAGGGCCCCATACGCAGTATTTT. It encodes CSAPGPHTQYF.

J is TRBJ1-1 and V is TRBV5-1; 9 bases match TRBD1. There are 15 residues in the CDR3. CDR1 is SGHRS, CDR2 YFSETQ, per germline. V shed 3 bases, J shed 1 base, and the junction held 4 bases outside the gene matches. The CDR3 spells CASSYPGQGNTEAFF. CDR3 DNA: TGCGCCAGCAGCTACCCGGGACAGGGGAACACTGAAGCTTTCTTT.

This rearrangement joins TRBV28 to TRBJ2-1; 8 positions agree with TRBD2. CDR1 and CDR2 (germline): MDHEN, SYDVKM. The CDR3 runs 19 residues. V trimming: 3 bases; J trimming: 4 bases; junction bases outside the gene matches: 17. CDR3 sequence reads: CASSFFLEFGAGDYNEQFF. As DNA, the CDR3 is TGTGCCAGCAGTTTCTTCCTTGAGTTCGGAGCGGGAGATTACAATGAGCAGTTCTTC.

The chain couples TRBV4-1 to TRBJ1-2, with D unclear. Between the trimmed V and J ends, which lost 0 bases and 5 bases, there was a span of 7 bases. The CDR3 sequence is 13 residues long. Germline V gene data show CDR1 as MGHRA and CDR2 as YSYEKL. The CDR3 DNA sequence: TGCGCCAGCAGCCAAGATTCGGGGTATGGCTACACCTTC. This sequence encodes CASSQDSGYGYTF.

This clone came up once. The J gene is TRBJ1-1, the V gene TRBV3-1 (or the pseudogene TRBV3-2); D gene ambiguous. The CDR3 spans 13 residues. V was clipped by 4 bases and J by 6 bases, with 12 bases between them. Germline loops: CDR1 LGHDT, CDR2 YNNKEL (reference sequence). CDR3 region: CASSLNGLSEAFF. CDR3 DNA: TGTGCCAGCAGCCTCAACGGTCTCTCTGAAGCTTTCTTT.

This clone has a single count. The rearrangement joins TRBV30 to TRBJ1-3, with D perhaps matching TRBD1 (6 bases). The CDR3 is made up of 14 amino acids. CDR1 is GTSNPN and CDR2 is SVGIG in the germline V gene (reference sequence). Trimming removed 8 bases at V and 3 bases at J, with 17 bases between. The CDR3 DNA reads TGTGCCCGCGCGGGGGGGCTAGGTGGAAACACCATATATTTT. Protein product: CARAGGLGGNTIYF.

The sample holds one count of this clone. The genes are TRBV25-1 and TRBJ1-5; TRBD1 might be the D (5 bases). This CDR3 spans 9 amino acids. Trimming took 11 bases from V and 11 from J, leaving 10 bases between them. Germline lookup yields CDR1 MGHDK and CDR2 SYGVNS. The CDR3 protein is CAVDSTQHF. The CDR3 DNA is TGTGCCGTTGACAGTACCCAGCATTTT.

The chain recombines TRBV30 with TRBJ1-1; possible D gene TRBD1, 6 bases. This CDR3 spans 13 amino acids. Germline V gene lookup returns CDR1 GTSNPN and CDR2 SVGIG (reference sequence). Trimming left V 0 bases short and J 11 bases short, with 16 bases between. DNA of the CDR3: TGTGCCTGGAGTGTATCAGGGGTTGGGGTGGCTTTCTTT. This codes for CAWSVSGVGVAFF.

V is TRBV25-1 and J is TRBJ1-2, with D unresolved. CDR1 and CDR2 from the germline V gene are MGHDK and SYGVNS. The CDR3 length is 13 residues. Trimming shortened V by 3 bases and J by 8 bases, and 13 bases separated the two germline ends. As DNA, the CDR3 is TGTGCCAGCAGTGACATCACTCCTAGCGGCTACACCTTC. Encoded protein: CASSDITPSGYTF.

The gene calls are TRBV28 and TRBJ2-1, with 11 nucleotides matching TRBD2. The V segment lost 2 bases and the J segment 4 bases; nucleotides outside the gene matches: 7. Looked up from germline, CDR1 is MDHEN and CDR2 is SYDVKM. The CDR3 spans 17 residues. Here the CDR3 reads CASSLGSGLAEYNEQFF. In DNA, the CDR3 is TGTGCCAGCAGTTTAGGTTCGGGACTAGCGGAGTACAATGAGCAGTTCTTC.

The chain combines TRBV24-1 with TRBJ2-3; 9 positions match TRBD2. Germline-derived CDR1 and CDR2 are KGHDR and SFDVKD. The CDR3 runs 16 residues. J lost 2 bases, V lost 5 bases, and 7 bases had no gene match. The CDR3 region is CATSGASGAYTDTQYF. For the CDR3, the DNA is TGTGCCACCAGTGGGGCTAGCGGGGCCTACACAGATACGCAGTATTTT.

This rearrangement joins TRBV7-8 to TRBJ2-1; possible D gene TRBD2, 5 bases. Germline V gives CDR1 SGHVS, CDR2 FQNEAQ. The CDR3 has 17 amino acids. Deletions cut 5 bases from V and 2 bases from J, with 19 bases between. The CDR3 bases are TGTGCCAGCAGCCCTTCATGGTCGGGGATCCCCTACAATGAGCAGTTCTTC. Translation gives CASSPSWSGIPYNEQFF.

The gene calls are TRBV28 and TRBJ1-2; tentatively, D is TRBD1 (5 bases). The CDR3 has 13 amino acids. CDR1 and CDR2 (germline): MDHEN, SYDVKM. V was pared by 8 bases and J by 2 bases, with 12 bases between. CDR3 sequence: CASYSAGNYGYTF. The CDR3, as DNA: TGTGCCAGCTATTCCGCAGGGAACTATGGCTACACCTTC.

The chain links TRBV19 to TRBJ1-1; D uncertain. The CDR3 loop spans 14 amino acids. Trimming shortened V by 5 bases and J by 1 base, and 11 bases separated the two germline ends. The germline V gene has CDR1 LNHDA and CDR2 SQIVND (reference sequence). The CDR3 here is CASSPRHENTEAFF. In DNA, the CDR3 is TGTGCCAGTAGTCCACGACACGAGAACACTGAAGCTTTCTTT.

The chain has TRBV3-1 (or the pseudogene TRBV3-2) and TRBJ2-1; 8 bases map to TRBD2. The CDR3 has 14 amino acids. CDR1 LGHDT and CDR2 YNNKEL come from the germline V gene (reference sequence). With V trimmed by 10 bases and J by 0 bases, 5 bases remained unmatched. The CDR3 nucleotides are TGTGCCACTGATCGGGGGGGCTCCTACAATGAGCAGTTCTTC. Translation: CATDRGGSYNEQFF.

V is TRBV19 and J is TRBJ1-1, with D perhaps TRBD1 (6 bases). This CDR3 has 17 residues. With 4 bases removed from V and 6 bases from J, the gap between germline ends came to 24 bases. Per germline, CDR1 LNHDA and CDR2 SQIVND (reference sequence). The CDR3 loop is CASSTLPRGGTIAEAFF. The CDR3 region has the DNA TGTGCCAGTAGTACCTTACCACGAGGGGGTACAATAGCTGAAGCTTTCTTT.

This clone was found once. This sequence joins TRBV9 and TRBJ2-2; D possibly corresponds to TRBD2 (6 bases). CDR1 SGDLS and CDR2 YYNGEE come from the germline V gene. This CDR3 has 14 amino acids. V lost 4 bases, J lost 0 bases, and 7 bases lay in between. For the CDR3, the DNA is TGTGCCAGCAGCACGGGGGCGAACACCGGGGAGCTGTTTTTT. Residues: CASSTGANTGELFF.

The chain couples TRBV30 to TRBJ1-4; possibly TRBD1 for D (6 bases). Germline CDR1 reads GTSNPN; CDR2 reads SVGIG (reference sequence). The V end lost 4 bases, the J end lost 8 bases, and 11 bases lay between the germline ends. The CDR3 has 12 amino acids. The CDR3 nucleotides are TGTGCCTGGAAGGGGCAGGGGGAAAAACTGTTTTTT. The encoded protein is CAWKGQGEKLFF.